One and the same sample provided the 26 T cell receptor beta chains below, sequenced in a study of post-analysis software for immune sequencing data. Findings of the study overall: Included in a set of five TRBV segments more frequent in patients than controls were TRBV5-6, TRBV5-1 and TRBV20-1.

Unique molecular identifiers were built into the TCR beta cDNA libraries. One entry per CDR3 protein, called by TCRdb with MiXCR from the PCR reads. The sample lists about 770,000 distinct CDR3 sequences, roughly 50% occurring once. The antigens for these receptors are not known. The sequenced sample consisted of blood. These receptors were collected from a girl aged 5-17 years with multiple sclerosis.

The chain's CDR3 is CAWSAYNIPEQYF. The CDR3 DNA sequence: TGTGCCTGGAGTGCCTACAACATCCCCGAGCAGTACTTC. V gene TRBV30 combines with J gene TRBJ2-5; D is ambiguous. The DNA matches TRBJ2-7 better at its end, which makes the J call doubtful. The CDR3 runs 13 residues. The germline V gene has CDR1 GTSNPN and CDR2 SVGIG (reference sequence).

The rearrangement uses TRBV20-1 and TRBJ2-3, with 9 bases lining up with TRBD2. Per the germline V gene, CDR1 is DFQATT and CDR2 is SNEGSKA (reference sequence). The trim removed 6 bases at V and 2 bases at J, leaving 15 bases unmatched. CDR3 length equals 17 residues. The CDR3 region is CSAPRGGLAVPTDTQYF. The CDR3 DNA reads TGCAGTGCCCCGAGGGGGGGACTAGCCGTTCCCACAGATACGCAGTATTTT.

V gene TRBV6-5 combines with J gene TRBJ2-5; 8 bases align to TRBD1. The CDR3 totals 13 residues. With 6 bases clipped from V and 5 bases from J, the junction kept 5 bases outside the gene matches. CDR1 MNHEY and CDR2 SVGAGI come from the germline V gene. CDR3 sequence: CASRPDRGETQYF. Written as DNA, the CDR3 is TGTGCCAGCAGACCCGACAGGGGTGAGACCCAGTACTTC.

CDR3 sequence reads: CASSVDHSPLKGYTF. Here the CDR3 DNA reads TGTGCCAGCAGCGTGGACCACAGCCCCCTCAAGGGCTACACCTTC. J is TRBJ1-2 and V is TRBV9, with unresolved D. Trimming left V 2 bases short and J 8 bases short, with 19 bases between. Germline V lookup: CDR1 SGDLS, CDR2 YYNGEE. The CDR3 runs to 15 residues.

Concerning this clonotype: Given a far larger clone just one base away, this is likely a sequencing read error. V is TRBV7-2 and J is TRBJ2-4; no definite D call. The end of the DNA fits TRBJ2-7 better, so the J call may be wrong. This CDR3 region has 12 residues. Germline CDR1 SGHTA, CDR2 FQGNSA. Written as DNA, the CDR3 is TGTGCCGGCAGCTTAGCCGGGTACGAGCAGTACTTC. This codes for CAGSLAGYEQYF.

This clonotype was counted many times. Germline is not matched at one junction end, which may reflect a read error. V and J are TRBV5-6 and TRBJ2-5; 13 positions match TRBD2. From germline, CDR1 is SGHDT and CDR2 YYEEEE. The CDR3 spans 15 residues. The CDR3 loop reads CASSLGLAGQETQYF. DNA for the CDR3: TGTGCCAGCAGTTTGGGACTAGCGGGACAAGAGACCCAGTACTTC.

The chain has TRBV9 and TRBJ2-3; 9 positions match TRBD2. Germline CDR1 reads SGDLS; CDR2 reads YYNGEE. There are 18 residues in the CDR3. The junction had 16 bases not matched to a gene; V was cut back by 3 bases and J by 5 bases. In DNA form, the CDR3 reads TGTGCCAGCAGCGCTTCTACGGTGGTAGCGGGAGTTTTAGATACGCAGTATTTT. Its translation is CASSASTVVAGVLDTQYF.

The chain carries TRBV4-3 and TRBJ2-7; D remains unclear. This CDR3 contains 14 residues. V was shortened by 0 bases and J by 5 bases, with 11 bases between the two germline ends. Germline V gene sequence: CDR1 LGHNA, CDR2 YSLEER. In DNA, the CDR3 is TGCGCCAGCAGCCAAGAGCAGGATCCGGACGAGCAGTACTTC. The encoded protein is CASSQEQDPDEQYF.

The chain carries TRBV7-2 and TRBJ2-7; D is perhaps TRBD2 (6 bases). This CDR3 has 17 residues. CDR1 and CDR2 from the germline V gene are SGHTA and FQGNSA. V was clipped by 5 bases and J by 2 bases, with 22 bases between them. The CDR3 sequence is CASSPWGSGENTYEQYF. As DNA, the CDR3 is TGTGCCAGCAGCCCCTGGGGTAGCGGAGAGAATACCTACGAGCAGTACTTC.

This chain connects TRBV7-8 to TRBJ2-3; D perhaps matches TRBD2 (6 bases). Germline-derived CDR1 and CDR2 are SGHVS and FQNEAQ. CDR3 length: 14 residues. Trimming removed 2 bases from V and 4 bases from J, with 10 bases in between. As DNA, the CDR3 is TGTGCCAGCAGCTTAACTAGCCGCGCAGATACGCAGTATTTT. This encodes CASSLTSRADTQYF. Based on the CDR3 plus reference TRBV7-8 and TRBJ2-3, the full variable domain is GAGVSQSPRYKVAKRGQDVALRCDPISGHVSLFWYQQALGQGPEFLTYFQNEAQLDKSGLPSDRFFAERPEGSVSTLKIQRTQQEDSAVYLCASSLTSRADTQYFGPGTRLTVL.

The V call is TRBV29-1, the J call TRBJ2-1; D remains unclear. From germline, CDR1 is SQVTM and CDR2 ANQGSEA. There are 11 residues in the CDR3. V was shortened by 4 bases and J by 8 bases, with 9 bases between the two germline ends. CDR3 sequence: CSVGALYEQFF. The DNA of the CDR3 is TGCAGCGTTGGGGCTCTCTATGAGCAGTTCTTC.

This clonotype showed up just a few times. The gene calls are TRBV24-1 and TRBJ2-1, with 11 bases identical to TRBD2. Germline loops: CDR1 KGHDR, CDR2 SFDVKD. V shed 5 bases, J shed 2 bases, and the junction held 4 bases outside the gene matches. This CDR3 region has 16 residues. CDR3 bases: TGTGCCACCAGTGCGGGACTAGCGGCACCCTACAATGAGCAGTTCTTC. Its translation is CATSAGLAAPYNEQFF.

CDR3 coding DNA: TGTGCCACCAGCAGAGGAGGACAGGGCCCGCGTGGCTACACCTTC. It is translated as CATSRGGQGPRGYTF. The chain joins TRBV15 to TRBJ1-2; 8 nucleotides agree with TRBD1. V gave up 1 base and J gave up 7 bases; unmatched junction bases: 8. The V gene's germline CDR1 is LNHNV and CDR2 YYDKDF (reference sequence). The CDR3 has 15 residues.

This clonotype came up a few times. Here the CDR3 DNA reads TGTGCCAGCAGCCCCGGACAGGTTAAGGATGAGCAGTTCTTC. Its protein is CASSPGQVKDEQFF. This chain uses TRBV7-3 with TRBJ2-1; 7 positions agree with TRBD1. Trimming at V came to 5 bases and at J to 8 bases, leaving 9 bases not matched to a gene. Germline V gene sequence: CDR1 SGHTA, CDR2 FQGTGA. The CDR3 totals 14 residues.

This sequence joins TRBV20-1 and TRBJ2-7; D remains ambiguous. Trimming pared 3 bases from V and 0 bases from J, leaving 9 bases between. Germline V gene data show CDR1 as DFQATT and CDR2 as SNEGSKA (reference sequence). The CDR3 loop spans 13 amino acids. CDR3 DNA: TGCAGTGCTAGCGAAGTAAACTCCTACGAGCAGTACTTC. Translated, it gives CSASEVNSYEQYF.

The chain is built from TRBV29-1 and TRBJ1-2; D ambiguous. The CDR3 consists of 12 residues. V lost 3 bases to trimming and J lost 4 bases, with 9 bases between them. Germline lookup yields CDR1 SQVTM and CDR2 ANQGSEA. The CDR3, as DNA: TGCAGCGTTGATGGAGATGGCTATGGCTACACCTTC. Translating it yields CSVDGDGYGYTF. Supplemented by reference TRBV29-1 and TRBJ1-2, the full variable domain reads SAVISQKPSRDICQRGTSLTIQCQVDSQVTMMFWYRQQPGQSLTLIATANQGSEATYESGFVIDKFPISRPNLTFSTLTVSNMSPEDSSIYLCSVDGDGYGYTFGSGTRLTVV.

This clonotype was recorded a few times. CDR3: CASSAAGVYNEQFF. The DNA of the CDR3 is TGTGCCAGCAGTGCAGCGGGAGTATACAATGAGCAGTTCTTC. The chain combines TRBV27 with TRBJ2-1; 8 positions agree with TRBD2. This CDR3 comprises 14 residues. CDR1 MNHEY and CDR2 SMNVEV come from the germline V gene (reference sequence). The J segment lost 4 bases and the V segment lost 5 bases, leaving 4 bases of the junction unmatched.

This clonotype occurred once. The genes are TRBV5-5 and TRBJ2-1; D uncertain. Per germline, CDR1 SGHKS and CDR2 YYEKEE (reference sequence). This CDR3 comprises 11 residues. V was clipped by 4 bases and J by 9 bases, with 8 bases between them. The CDR3 nucleotides are TGTGCCAGCAGCCCCGCCCTTGAGCAGTTCTTC. It codes for CASSPALEQFF.

This clonotype was found a few times. The chain combines TRBV5-1 with TRBJ2-5; 8 bases align to TRBD1. The CDR3 covers 16 residues. V lost 5 bases and J lost 7; bases outside the gene matches: 16. From germline, CDR1 is SGHRS and CDR2 YFSETQ. CDR3 protein: CASSYLQGASSGTQYF. In DNA, the CDR3 is TGCGCCAGCAGTTATTTGCAGGGGGCGTCTTCGGGGACCCAGTACTTC.

This rearrangement joins TRBV7-2 to TRBJ2-5; D is unresolved. The V end was cut by 1 base, the J end by 2 bases, with 8 bases between. The germline V gene has CDR1 SGHTA and CDR2 FQGNSA. CDR3 size: 14 residues. This CDR3 reads CASSLGAQQETQYF. The CDR3, as DNA: TGTGCCAGCAGCTTAGGAGCGCAACAAGAGACCCAGTACTTC. Filled out from reference TRBV7-2 and TRBJ2-5, the complete variable domain reads GAGVSQSPSNKVTEKGKDVELRCDPISGHTALYWYRQSLGQGLEFLIYFQGNSAPDKSGLPSDRFSAERTGGSVSTLTIQRTQQEDSAVYLCASSLGAQQETQYFGPGTRLLVL.

This clonotype was seen a few times. V gene TRBV29-1 combines with J gene TRBJ2-3, with 7 bases identical to TRBD2. The CDR3 runs to 14 residues. Germline V gene data show CDR1 as SQVTM and CDR2 as ANQGSEA. V was clipped by 0 bases and J by 4 bases; unmatched bases: 4. This CDR3 is CSVEDRGVADTQYF. CDR3 in DNA: TGCAGCGTTGAAGATCGGGGGGTCGCAGATACGCAGTATTTT.

A word on this clonotype: Germline is not matched at one junction end, which may reflect a read error. This chain connects TRBV7-9 to TRBJ2-7; 9 nucleotides agree with TRBD1. The CDR3 extends over 13 amino acids. Germline loops: CDR1 SEHNR, CDR2 FQNEAQ (reference sequence). CDR3 protein: CASNLGTGSEQYF. The CDR3 DNA follows: TGTGCCAGCAACTTAGGGACAGGGAGTGAGCAGTACTTC.

This chain joins TRBV29-1 and TRBJ2-7; D not certain. Germline lookup yields CDR1 SQVTM and CDR2 ANQGSEA. The CDR3 consists of 12 residues. The V end lost 3 bases, the J end lost 4 bases, and 10 bases lay between the germline ends. The CDR3 loop reads CSVESMGYEQYF. The CDR3 DNA reads as TGCAGCGTTGAGTCGATGGGTTACGAGCAGTACTTC.

The chain couples TRBV29-1 to TRBJ2-3; D is unresolved. CDR3 length: 13 amino acids. Trimming removed 4 bases from V and 1 base from J, with 9 bases in between. Germline V gene sequence: CDR1 SQVTM, CDR2 ANQGSEA. The CDR3 coding sequence is TGCAGCGTTGCGGTTGTGGGCACAGATACGCAGTATTTT. Residues: CSVAVVGTDTQYF.

This clonotype was counted at least ten times. The rearrangement links TRBV4-2 to TRBJ2-6; TRBD2 matches 9 bases. J gave up 8 bases and V 6 bases, and 17 bases lay outside the gene matches. Germline CDR1 reads LGHNA; CDR2 reads YNFKEQ. The CDR3 covers 18 residues. CDR3 bases: TGTGCCAGCAGTGCCAGGATATCTAGCGGGAAATTTTCCAACGTCCTGACTTTC. Protein: CASSARISSGKFSNVLTF.

The V and J genes are TRBV27 and TRBJ2-5, with D uncertain. CDR1 is MNHEY and CDR2 is SMNVEV in the germline V gene (reference sequence). The V end was cut by 6 bases, the J end by 11 bases, with 22 bases between. This CDR3 region has 14 residues. The CDR3 is CASSIGLSAFQQYF. As DNA, the CDR3 is TGTGCCAGCAGCATAGGGCTAAGTGCGTTCCAGCAGTACTTC.